Each of the 25 T cell receptor beta chains below was sequenced from the same sample in a study of graft-versus-host responses after intestinal transplantation. These receptors lack a known antigen. The table came from immunoSEQ multiplex PCR; TCRdb's copy has only in-frame clones and leaves some out. Of 50,000 or so clones in the sample, around 90% were seen once. This material consisted of unstimulated CD4+ T cells sorted from spleen or lymph node cells, taken before transplant. These receptors all come from a human donor who was the organ donor for an intestinal transplant.

In its sample, this clone was seen once. V gene TRBV5-6 combines with J gene TRBJ2-3, with unresolved D. The germline V gene encodes CDR1 SGHDT and CDR2 YYEEEE. The CDR3 is 15 residues long. V was cut by 4 bases and J by 2 bases, with 14 bases left in between. As DNA, the CDR3 is TGTGCCAGCAGCCGGCGCGGCGTGATCACAGATACGCAGTATTTT. This encodes CASSRRGVITDTQYF.

The chain joins TRBV6-4 to TRBJ2-3; 8 nucleotides line up with TRBD2. The CDR3 length is 16 residues. V gave up 0 bases and J gave up 3 bases; unmatched junction bases: 5. CDR1 is MRHNA, CDR2 SNTAGT, per germline. DNA for the CDR3: TGTGCCAGCAGTGACTCGAAGCGGGAGTGGACAGATACGCAGTATTTT. Its translation is CASSDSKREWTDTQYF.

V and J are TRBV28 and TRBJ2-7, with 11 bases matching TRBD2. Per germline, CDR1 MDHEN and CDR2 SYDVKM. J gave up 0 bases and V 1 base, and 2 bases lay outside the gene matches. This CDR3 region has 16 residues. The CDR3 loop reads CASSLLTSGASYEQYF. The CDR3 DNA is TGTGCCAGCAGTTTATTGACTAGCGGGGCCTCCTACGAGCAGTACTTC.

V and J are TRBV9 and TRBJ1-1; D might be TRBD1 (5 bases). This CDR3 has 13 residues. Trimming shortened V by 6 bases and J by 4 bases, and 13 bases separated the two germline ends. Germline V lookup: CDR1 SGDLS, CDR2 YYNGEE. The CDR3 DNA sequence: TGTGCCAGCACCAACACGGGGGGCACTGAAGCTTTCTTT. Translating it yields CASTNTGGTEAFF.

The CDR3 region has the DNA TGTGCCAGCATGGTGGTCCGGGGACAGCACAATCAGCCCCAGCATTTT. This gives the protein CASMVVRGQHNQPQHF. The rearrangement links TRBV6-6 to TRBJ1-5; TRBD1 matches at 7 bases. The CDR3 contains 16 residues. V shed 7 bases and J 3 bases; nucleotides not matched to a gene: 12. Germline V gene sequence: CDR1 MNHNY, CDR2 SVGAGI (reference sequence).

V and J are TRBV11-3 and TRBJ2-1; weak D call: TRBD2 (6 bases). Looked up from germline, CDR1 is SGHNT and CDR2 is YENEEA. This CDR3 is 14 amino acids long. V gave up 3 bases and J gave up 11 bases, with 17 bases separating them. The CDR3 sequence is CASSFGTSTRKQFF. The DNA of the CDR3 is TGTGCCAGCAGCTTTGGGACTTCGACGCGGAAGCAGTTCTTC.

The rearrangement joins TRBV18 to TRBJ2-7; the D gene is possibly TRBD2 (6 bases). The CDR3 length is 14 residues. Trimming removed 2 bases from V and 1 base from J, with 9 bases in between. Germline V CDR1 and CDR2: KGHSH, LQKENI. CDR3 in amino acids: CASSPGGASYEQYF. Written as DNA, the CDR3 is TGTGCCAGCTCACCAGGCGGGGCGTCCTACGAGCAGTACTTC.

The chain employs TRBV29-1 and TRBJ2-7; 8 bases line up with TRBD1. V was pared by 7 bases and J by 7 bases, with 18 bases of the junction left unmatched. The germline V gene has CDR1 SQVTM and CDR2 ANQGSEA. This CDR3 comprises 15 residues. The CDR3 loop is CSALRDRTGRGEQYF. CDR3 DNA sequence: TGCAGCGCCCTGCGAGATCGGACAGGGAGAGGAGAGCAGTACTTC.

CDR3 residues: CASSLNTGELFF. The CDR3 DNA reads TGTGCCAGCAGCTTGAACACCGGGGAGCTGTTTTTT. V and J are TRBV7-2 and TRBJ2-2; D remains ambiguous. The V end lost 3 bases, the J end lost 1 base, and 0 bases lay between the germline ends. Germline CDR1 is SGHTA and CDR2 is FQGNSA. The CDR3 consists of 12 residues.

V and J are TRBV4-2 and TRBJ2-7; 11 positions match TRBD2. CDR1 and CDR2 from the germline V gene are LGHNA and YNFKEQ. V trimming: 1 base; J trimming: 2 bases; junction bases outside the gene matches: 4. This CDR3 is 16 amino acids long. The CDR3 protein is CASSQVTSGSPYEQYF. As DNA, the CDR3 is TGTGCCAGCAGCCAAGTTACTAGCGGGAGCCCCTACGAGCAGTACTTC.

The rearrangement links TRBV7-3 to TRBJ2-3; D gene unclear. V gave up 2 bases and J gave up 2 bases, with 8 bases separating them. The CDR3 sequence is 14 residues long. CDR1 and CDR2 from the germline V gene are SGHTA and FQGTGA. In nucleotides, the CDR3 is TGTGCCAGCAGCTTATTGGGCCTCACAGATACGCAGTATTTT. This codes for CASSLLGLTDTQYF.

V usage is TRBV6-4 and J usage is TRBJ1-5; D is unresolved. V lost 7 bases and J lost 6, with 10 bases in between. CDR1 is MRHNA, CDR2 SNTAGT, per germline. CDR3 length: 12 amino acids. CDR3 DNA: TGTGCCAGCATCCGACCCGGTCAGCCCCAGCATTTT. Its translation: CASIRPGQPQHF.

The CDR3, as DNA: TGTGCCAGCAGTTACGGGACAGGGGGGGTCTACGAGCAGTACTTC. This sequence encodes CASSYGTGGVYEQYF. This chain connects TRBV6-5 to TRBJ2-7; 11 bases agree with TRBD1. Germline trimming cut 2 bases from V and 3 bases from J; bases unmatched to any gene: 3. CDR3 length: 15 residues. CDR1 and CDR2 (germline): MNHEY, SVGAGI.

The chain couples TRBV19 to TRBJ2-1; TRBD2 agrees at 10 bases. The CDR3 runs 14 residues. Unmatched junction bases numbered 8, after V lost 7 bases and J lost 8 bases. Germline assignment: CDR1 LNHDA and CDR2 SQIVND (reference sequence). The chain's CDR3 is CASTRLAGVYEQFF. DNA of the CDR3: TGTGCCAGTACGCGGCTAGCGGGAGTGTATGAGCAGTTCTTC. Combining the CDR3 with reference TRBV19 and TRBJ2-1 gives the whole variable domain DGGITQSPKYLFRKEGQNVTLSCEQNLNHDAMYWYRQDPGQGLRLIYYSQIVNDFQKGDIAEGYSVSREKKESFPLTVTSAQKNPTAFYLCASTRLAGVYEQFFGPGTRLTVL.

This chain connects TRBV28 to TRBJ2-5, with a possible D match to TRBD2 (6 bases). This CDR3 is 13 amino acids long. Trimming removed 6 bases at V and 4 bases at J, with 12 bases between. Germline CDR1 and CDR2: MDHEN and SYDVKM. CDR3 region: CASRGWEVETQYF. The CDR3 nucleotides are TGTGCCAGCAGGGGGTGGGAGGTAGAGACCCAGTACTTC.

The chain recombines TRBV11-2 with TRBJ2-4, with D possibly TRBD2 on 6 matching bases. In germline, CDR1 is SGHAT, CDR2 FQNNGV. This CDR3 is built from 14 residues. V was trimmed by 1 base and J by 8 bases, leaving 12 bases between them. The CDR3, as DNA: TGTGCCAGCAGCTTAGGGAGGGAGTTGGACATTCAGTACTTC. Translated, it gives CASSLGRELDIQYF.

This clone was found once. The chain joins TRBV4-1 to TRBJ2-2; D unresolved. V dropped 3 bases and J dropped 2 bases, with 1 base sitting between them. The CDR3 has 12 residues. Germline V gene data show CDR1 as MGHRA and CDR2 as YSYEKL. The chain's CDR3 is CASSHNTGELFF. Written as DNA, the CDR3 is TGCGCCAGCAGCCACAACACCGGGGAGCTGTTTTTT.

This clone was recorded a few times. The chain links TRBV25-1 to TRBJ1-1; possible D gene TRBD1, 6 bases. V lost 1 base and J 1 base, leaving 7 bases between the germline ends. Germline V gene lookup returns CDR1 MGHDK and CDR2 SYGVNS. The CDR3 covers 14 residues. CDR3 sequence (DNA): TGTGCCAGCAGTGAATGGGGGGCGAACACTGAAGCTTTCTTT. It translates to CASSEWGANTEAFF.

In regard to this clone: The same CDR3 can be traced to other DNA sequences in this sample. The chain carries TRBV7-2 and TRBJ2-3, with D maybe TRBD2 (5 bases). Germline CDR1 and CDR2: SGHTA and FQGNSA. This CDR3 contains 16 residues. With 2 bases removed from V and 1 base from J, the gap between germline ends came to 13 bases. CDR3 DNA sequence: TGTGCCAGCAGCTTACTGGCGAGGGCCGGCACAGATACGCAGTATTTT. As protein: CASSLLARAGTDTQYF. Filled out from reference TRBV7-2 and TRBJ2-3, the complete variable domain reads GAGVSQSPSNKVTEKGKDVELRCDPISGHTALYWYRQSLGQGLEFLIYFQGNSAPDKSGLPSDRFSAERTGGSVSTLTIQRTQQEDSAVYLCASSLLARAGTDTQYFGPGTRLTVL.

V usage is TRBV4-3 and J usage is TRBJ1-1; D possibly corresponds to TRBD1 (6 bases). V gave up 3 bases and J gave up 0 bases, with 8 bases separating them. The germline gives CDR1 LGHNA, CDR2 YSLEER. This CDR3 region has 14 residues. The CDR3, as DNA: TGCGCCAGCAGCCAGGGACACATGAACACTGAAGCTTTCTTT. This gives the protein CASSQGHMNTEAFF.

The table lists this clone with a count of one. The rearrangement joins TRBV7-2 to TRBJ2-2; 16 bases map to TRBD2. This CDR3 region has 18 residues. Germline V gives CDR1 SGHTA, CDR2 FQGNSA. With V trimmed by 6 bases and J by 7 bases, 11 bases remained unmatched. CDR3 loop: CASRAPGLAGGPSGELFF. CDR3 DNA sequence: TGTGCCAGCAGGGCCCCGGGACTAGCGGGAGGGCCTAGCGGGGAGCTGTTTTTT.

This rearrangement joins TRBV7-9 to TRBJ1-2, with a tentative D call TRBD1 (6 bases). Germline-derived CDR1 and CDR2 are SEHNR and FQNEAQ (reference sequence). CDR3 length: 15 amino acids. V shed 2 bases and J shed 3 bases, with 13 bases lying between them. DNA for the CDR3: TGTGCCAGCAGCTTAATGGGGGCGGGAGACTATGGCTACACCTTC. The encoded protein is CASSLMGAGDYGYTF.

This sequence joins TRBV19 and TRBJ1-5; D unresolved. The CDR3 is 15 residues long. From germline, CDR1 is LNHDA and CDR2 SQIVND (reference sequence). Trimming shortened V by 3 bases and J by 2 bases, and 11 bases separated the two germline ends. The CDR3 region has the DNA TGTGCCAGTAGTATTCCTGGGTTCGGCAATCAGCCCCAGCATTTT. Translated: CASSIPGFGNQPQHF.

This sequence joins TRBV20-1 and TRBJ1-4, with D unresolved. V was cut by 3 bases and J by 8 bases, with 7 bases left in between. The CDR3 is 11 amino acids. The germline CDR1 and CDR2 sequences are DFQATT and SNEGSKA (reference sequence). CDR3 in DNA: TGCAGTGCTAGTAGCAGGGAAAAACTGTTTTTT. It translates to CSASSREKLFF.

The gene calls are TRBV28 and TRBJ2-7; 10 nucleotides match TRBD2. CDR1 is MDHEN and CDR2 is SYDVKM in the germline V gene. The CDR3 runs to 19 residues. V lost 1 base and J lost 7; bases outside the gene matches: 19. DNA for the CDR3: TGTGCCAGCAGTTTATCCCCCGGGGGGTCTAGCGGGAGTTATTGGGAGCAGTACTTC. Its protein product is CASSLSPGGSSGSYWEQYF.